The next 27 T cell receptor beta chains were all read from a single sample in a study of blood T cell repertoires in COVID-19 (TCRdb year 2020). To prepare the library, the immunoSEQ multiplex PCR assay was applied. TCRdb carries this immuneACCESS record with in-frame sequences only. Its versions omit some clonotypes, under half of them owing to an unresolved V gene in the studies checked, with the rest unexplained. Across this sample there are 100,000 to 150,000 clones, with around four fifths seen only once. The top ten constitute around 5.6% of the sample. The sequencing sample was made of peripheral blood. These receptors were collected from an older man with active or convalescent COVID-19.

The chain links TRBV7-6 to TRBJ1-5; D unclear. This CDR3 contains 16 residues. V lost 2 bases to trimming and J lost 7 bases, with 18 bases between them. Germline CDR1 and CDR2: SGHVS and FNYEAQ. Here the CDR3 DNA reads TGTGCCAGCAGCTTAAACGCAGCTCCAGGAAGCCAGCCCCAGCATTTT. Translating gives CASSLNAAPGSQPQHF.

V is TRBV19 and J is TRBJ1-1; weak D call: TRBD1 (6 bases). Germline CDR1 and CDR2: LNHDA and SQIVND (reference sequence). V lost 2 bases, J lost 4 bases, and 17 bases lay in between. The length of the CDR3 is 16 residues. CDR3: CASSILPGDRSTEAFF. In nucleotides, the CDR3 is TGTGCCAGTAGTATACTCCCCGGAGACAGGTCCACTGAAGCTTTCTTT. Full variable domain (remainder filled in from reference TRBV19 and TRBJ1-1): DGGITQSPKYLFRKEGQNVTLSCEQNLNHDAMYWYRQDPGQGLRLIYYSQIVNDFQKGDIAEGYSVSREKKESFPLTVTSAQKNPTAFYLCASSILPGDRSTEAFFGQGTRLTVV.

DNA for the CDR3: TGTGCCAGCAGCAGGGGACTAGCAAACGAGCAGTACTTC. Amino acid sequence: CASSRGLANEQYF. The V gene is TRBV6-6, the J gene TRBJ2-7; 9 bases map to TRBD2. Trimming removed 6 bases from V and 5 bases from J; junction bases left unmatched: 5. This CDR3 is 13 amino acids long. In germline, CDR1 is MNHNY, CDR2 SVGAGI (reference sequence).

The chain is built from TRBV11-2 and TRBJ2-4, with TRBD2 identical over 7 bases. CDR3 length equals 17 residues. From germline, CDR1 is SGHAT and CDR2 FQNNGV. Trimming took 1 base from V and 1 from J; bases not matched to a gene: 7. DNA of the CDR3: TGTGCCAGCAGCTTAGGGGGAGGGGAGTTGGCCAAAAACATTCAGTACTTC. As protein: CASSLGGGELAKNIQYF. The variable domain in full, completed from reference TRBV11-2 and TRBJ2-4, reads EAGVAQSPRYKIIEKRQSVAFWCNPISGHATLYWYQQILGQGPKLLIQFQNNGVVDDSQLPKDRFSAERLKGVDSTLKIQPAKLEDSAVYLCASSLGGGELAKNIQYFGAGTRLSVL.

This rearrangement joins TRBV2 to TRBJ2-7; 11 bases map to TRBD1. Germline CDR1 reads SNHLY; CDR2 reads FYNNEI. V shed 3 bases, J shed 4 bases, and the junction held 5 bases outside the gene matches. The CDR3 extends over 15 amino acids. The CDR3, as DNA: TGTGCCAGCAGTGACGGGACAGGGGGAAATTACGAGCAGTACTTC. This gives the protein CASSDGTGGNYEQYF.

This clone is a singleton in its sample. V is TRBV10-3 and J is TRBJ1-6, with D perhaps TRBD1 (5 bases). Trimming removed 11 bases from V and 0 bases from J, with 11 bases in between. Germline CDR1 reads ENHRY; CDR2 reads SYGVKD. This CDR3 has 14 residues. CDR3: CASSGGSYNSPLHF. The CDR3 DNA reads TGTGCCTCCTCGGGGGGCTCCTATAATTCACCCCTCCACTTT.

This clone occurred once. The J gene is TRBJ1-6, the V gene TRBV10-3; possibly TRBD1 for D (6 bases). This CDR3 has 14 amino acids. Germline V gene lookup returns CDR1 ENHRY and CDR2 SYGVKD. Trimming took 7 bases from V and 3 from J, leaving 10 bases between them. The CDR3 sequence: CAINPGDYNSPLHF. DNA for the CDR3: TGTGCCATCAACCCAGGGGACTATAATTCACCCCTCCACTTT.

A single count supports this clone. This chain links TRBV5-1 with TRBJ2-7; no definite D call. Germline lookup yields CDR1 SGHRS and CDR2 YFSETQ. This CDR3 is built from 11 residues. V was trimmed by 0 bases and J by 5 bases, leaving 3 bases between them. CDR3 residues: CASSLADEQYF. Written as DNA, the CDR3 is TGCGCCAGCAGCTTGGCCGACGAGCAGTACTTC.

The CDR3 region is CASSSSVAGGLVNEQFF. For the CDR3, the DNA is TGTGCCAGCAGCTCCTCTGTAGCGGGGGGTTTAGTCAATGAGCAGTTCTTC. The chain employs TRBV13 and TRBJ2-1; TRBD2 agrees at 10 bases. V lost 4 bases to trimming and J lost 6 bases; unmatched junction nucleotides: 12. The germline gives CDR1 PRHDT, CDR2 FYEKMQ (reference sequence). The CDR3 runs to 17 residues.

V gene TRBV24-1 combines with J gene TRBJ2-5, with TRBD1 identical over 8 bases. CDR3 length: 15 residues. V was clipped by 4 bases and J by 4 bases; unmatched bases: 7. Germline CDR1 reads KGHDR; CDR2 reads SFDVKD. In DNA, the CDR3 is TGTGCCACCAGTGACCTTGGACAGGGCAGAGAGACCCAGTACTTC. Translating it yields CATSDLGQGRETQYF.

This clone was picked up one time. This chain joins TRBV2 and TRBJ1-1, with unresolved D. The CDR3 consists of 14 residues. The ends were cut back, 3 bases at V and 2 bases at J, with 10 bases in the middle. Germline values: CDR1 SNHLY, CDR2 FYNNEI. The CDR3 loop is CASSDEHPNTEAFF. CDR3 bases: TGTGCCAGCAGTGACGAACACCCAAACACTGAAGCTTTCTTT.

In nucleotides, the CDR3 is TGTGCCAGCAGCTTAAATACAGGGAGGGGATCACCCCTCCACTTT. Amino acids: CASSLNTGRGSPLHF. The V call is TRBV7-3, the J call TRBJ1-6; TRBD1 might be the D (6 bases). V lost 1 base, J lost 10 bases, and 14 bases lay in between. Germline V gives CDR1 SGHTA, CDR2 FQGTGA. This CDR3 region has 15 residues.

The count of this clone is one. This chain uses TRBV15 with TRBJ2-7; 9 bases line up with TRBD2. The germline V gene has CDR1 LNHNV and CDR2 YYDKDF (reference sequence). Trimming removed 9 bases from V and 1 base from J; junction bases left unmatched: 13. The CDR3 covers 16 residues. The CDR3 DNA follows: TGTGCCACGTCGGCAGTAGCGGGGGCATTTTCCTACGAGCAGTACTTC. Translation: CATSAVAGAFSYEQYF.

The rearrangement joins TRBV28 to TRBJ1-3; perhaps TRBD1 as D (6 bases). The length of the CDR3 is 14 residues. Germline CDR1 is MDHEN and CDR2 is SYDVKM. The CDR3: CGGRSGAKGNTIYF. The DNA of the CDR3 is TGTGGGGGGAGATCAGGGGCTAAAGGAAACACCATATATTTT.

The genes are TRBV25-1 and TRBJ2-7; perhaps TRBD1 as D (6 bases). CDR3 length: 14 residues. The germline V gene has CDR1 MGHDK and CDR2 SYGVNS. Deletions cut 0 bases from V and 7 bases from J, with 13 bases between. The DNA for the CDR3 is TGTGCCAGCAGTGAATATGGAGACAGGAGGGAGCAGTACTTC. Protein product: CASSEYGDRREQYF.

The V call is TRBV7-2, the J call TRBJ1-1; TRBD1 is a possible D gene (6 bases). The CDR3 has 13 residues. Per the germline V gene, CDR1 is SGHTA and CDR2 is FQGNSA. V was cut by 0 bases and J by 5 bases, with 7 bases left in between. The CDR3 sequence: CASSLADRTEAFF. The CDR3 nucleotides read TGTGCCAGCAGCTTAGCTGACAGGACTGAAGCTTTCTTT.

This clone was seen a few times. The V gene is TRBV28, the J gene TRBJ1-3, with 7 bases matching TRBD1. The CDR3 totals 15 residues. V was clipped by 5 bases and J by 3 bases; unmatched bases: 7. From germline, CDR1 is MDHEN and CDR2 SYDVKM. The CDR3: CASSQDRAFGNTIYF. The CDR3, as DNA: TGTGCCAGCAGTCAAGACAGGGCGTTTGGAAACACCATATATTTT. Complete variable domain (other parts from reference TRBV28 and TRBJ1-3): DVKVTQSSRYLVKRTGEKVFLECVQDMDHENMFWYRQDPGLGLRLIYFSYDVKMKEKGDIPEGYSVSREKKERFSLILESASTNQTSMYLCASSQDRAFGNTIYFGEGSWLTVV.

This clone has a single count. V and J are TRBV3-1 (or the pseudogene TRBV3-2) and TRBJ1-4; D is unclear. The V and J ends lost 2 bases and 0 bases respectively, with 13 bases between them. The CDR3 extends over 17 amino acids. Germline loops: CDR1 LGHDT, CDR2 YNNKEL (reference sequence). CDR3 nucleotides: TGTGCCAGCAGCCAATATACACAGCTGGCAACTAATGAAAAACTGTTTTTT. Translated: CASSQYTQLATNEKLFF.

The V and J genes are TRBV15 and TRBJ2-2; D unresolved. Trimming took 3 bases from V and 1 from J, leaving 6 bases between them. CDR3 length equals 14 residues. Germline assignment: CDR1 LNHNV and CDR2 YYDKDF (reference sequence). The CDR3 DNA sequence: TGTGCCACCAGCAGTCAGGAGAACACCGGGGAGCTGTTTTTT. Amino acids: CATSSQENTGELFF.

The chain has TRBV12-3 or TRBV12-4 and TRBJ1-5; D remains unclear. V was pared by 6 bases and J by 6 bases, with 6 bases between. The CDR3 covers 11 residues. The CDR3 DNA reads TGTGCCAGCAGGTTACTTCAGCCCCAGCATTTT. Residues: CASRLLQPQHF.

The gene calls are TRBV7-5 and TRBJ2-3; the table's D gene call, TRBD1, was not cross checked with the DNA. TRBV7-5 is assigned pseudogene status. The CDR3 totals 15 residues. CDR3 sequence: CVRSPGSDRTDTQYF. CDR3 DNA: TGTGTCAGAAGCCCAGGGAGCGACAGGACAGATACGCAGTATTTT.

The chain has TRBV4-3 and TRBJ1-6, with D unresolved. Germline V gene lookup returns CDR1 LGHNA and CDR2 YSLEER. V was shortened by 6 bases and J by 7 bases, with 13 bases between the two germline ends. The CDR3 extends over 14 amino acids. The CDR3 here is CASSPSPSNSPLHF. Written as DNA, the CDR3 is TGCGCCAGCAGTCCCAGTCCATCAAATTCACCCCTCCACTTT.

This chain joins TRBV28 and TRBJ2-2, with TRBD1 matching over 12 bases. CDR3 length: 16 residues. V dropped 0 bases and J dropped 6; count of bases not matched to a gene: 2. From germline, CDR1 is MDHEN and CDR2 SYDVKM. The CDR3 loop is CASSLWGTGGPGELFF. Written as DNA, the CDR3 is TGTGCCAGCAGTTTATGGGGGACAGGGGGCCCCGGGGAGCTGTTTTTT.

The chain recombines TRBV25-1 with TRBJ2-7; the match to TRBD2 covers 11 bases. The CDR3 contains 14 residues. V gave up 4 bases and J gave up 2 bases; unmatched junction bases: 1. Germline V gives CDR1 MGHDK, CDR2 SYGVNS. DNA of the CDR3: TGTGCCAGCAGTGTACTAGCGGGGGCCTACGAGCAGTACTTC. This encodes CASSVLAGAYEQYF.

The DNA of the CDR3 is TGTGCCAGCAGCCAAAAACAGGGAATCGTCGCGGACTATGGCTACACCTTC. Translating it yields CASSQKQGIVADYGYTF. This chain connects TRBV4-2 to TRBJ1-2, with TRBD1 as a possible D gene (6 bases). This CDR3 comprises 17 residues. The germline V gene has CDR1 LGHNA and CDR2 YNFKEQ. Trimming cost V 2 bases and J 3 bases, with 19 bases left between them.

The rearrangement links TRBV7-2 to TRBJ2-5; weak D call: TRBD2 (5 bases). The CDR3 has 16 amino acids. Trimming removed 0 bases from V and 1 base from J, with 12 bases in between. Per germline, CDR1 SGHTA and CDR2 FQGNSA. The CDR3 spells CASSLAVSSGQETQYF. In DNA, the CDR3 is TGTGCCAGCAGCTTAGCGGTCTCCAGCGGCCAAGAGACCCAGTACTTC.

The chain employs TRBV20-1 and TRBJ1-2, with 7 positions matching TRBD1. CDR1 DFQATT and CDR2 SNEGSKA come from the germline V gene (reference sequence). The CDR3 is made up of 11 amino acids. CDR3 nucleotides: TGCGCCCACAACGACAGGGAAGGCTACACCTTC. This codes for CAHNDREGYTF.